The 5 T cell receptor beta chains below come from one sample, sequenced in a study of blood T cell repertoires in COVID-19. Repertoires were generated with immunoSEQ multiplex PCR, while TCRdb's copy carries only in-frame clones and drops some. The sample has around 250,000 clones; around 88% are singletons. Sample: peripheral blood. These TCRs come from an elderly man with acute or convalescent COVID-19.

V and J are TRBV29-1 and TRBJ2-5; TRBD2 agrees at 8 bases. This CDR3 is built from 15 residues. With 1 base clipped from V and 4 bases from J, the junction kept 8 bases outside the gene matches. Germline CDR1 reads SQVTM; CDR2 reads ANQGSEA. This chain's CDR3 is CSVEGDIAGIETQYF. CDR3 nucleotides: TGCAGCGTTGAAGGGGACATAGCGGGGATAGAGACCCAGTACTTC.

The CDR3 DNA reads TGCGCCAGCAGCTTGGCCCGGCTTCGGGGGGAGACCCAGTACTTC. This gives the protein CASSLARLRGETQYF. V and J are TRBV5-1 and TRBJ2-5, with D perhaps matching TRBD2 (6 bases). Germline assignment: CDR1 SGHRS and CDR2 YFSETQ. CDR3 length: 15 amino acids. The germline V and J ends were trimmed by 0 bases and 5 bases, with 14 bases remaining between them. The full variable domain, its missing parts supplied by reference TRBV5-1 and TRBJ2-5, is KAGVTQTPRYLIKTRGQQVTLSCSPISGHRSVSWYQQTPGQGLQFLFEYFSETQRNKGNFPGRFSGRQFSNSRSEMNVSTLELGDSALYLCASSLARLRGETQYFGPGTRLLVL.

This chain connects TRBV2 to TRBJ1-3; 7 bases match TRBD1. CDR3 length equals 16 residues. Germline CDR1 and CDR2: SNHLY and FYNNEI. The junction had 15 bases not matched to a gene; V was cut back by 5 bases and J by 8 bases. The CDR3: CASSTSSRGIEDTIYF. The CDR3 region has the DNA TGTGCCAGCAGTACTTCTTCCAGGGGGATTGAGGACACCATATATTTT.

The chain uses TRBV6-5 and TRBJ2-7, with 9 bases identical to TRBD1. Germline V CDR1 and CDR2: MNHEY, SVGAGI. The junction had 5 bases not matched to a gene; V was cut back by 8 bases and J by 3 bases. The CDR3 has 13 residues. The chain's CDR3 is CASAGTGYYEQYF. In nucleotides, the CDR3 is TGTGCCAGCGCCGGGACAGGGTACTACGAGCAGTACTTC.

Written as DNA, the CDR3 is TGTGCCACCGCCCGGGACTCCTACGAGCAGTACTTC. As protein: CATARDSYEQYF. The chain carries TRBV19 and TRBJ2-7; a possible D gene is TRBD2 (5 bases). This CDR3 has 12 residues. Germline CDR1 is LNHDA and CDR2 is SQIVND (reference sequence). Deletions cut 10 bases from V and 0 bases from J, with 10 bases between. Combining the CDR3 with reference TRBV19 and TRBJ2-7 gives the whole variable domain DGGITQSPKYLFRKEGQNVTLSCEQNLNHDAMYWYRQDPGQGLRLIYYSQIVNDFQKGDIAEGYSVSREKKESFPLTVTSAQKNPTAFYLCATARDSYEQYFGPGTRLTVT.